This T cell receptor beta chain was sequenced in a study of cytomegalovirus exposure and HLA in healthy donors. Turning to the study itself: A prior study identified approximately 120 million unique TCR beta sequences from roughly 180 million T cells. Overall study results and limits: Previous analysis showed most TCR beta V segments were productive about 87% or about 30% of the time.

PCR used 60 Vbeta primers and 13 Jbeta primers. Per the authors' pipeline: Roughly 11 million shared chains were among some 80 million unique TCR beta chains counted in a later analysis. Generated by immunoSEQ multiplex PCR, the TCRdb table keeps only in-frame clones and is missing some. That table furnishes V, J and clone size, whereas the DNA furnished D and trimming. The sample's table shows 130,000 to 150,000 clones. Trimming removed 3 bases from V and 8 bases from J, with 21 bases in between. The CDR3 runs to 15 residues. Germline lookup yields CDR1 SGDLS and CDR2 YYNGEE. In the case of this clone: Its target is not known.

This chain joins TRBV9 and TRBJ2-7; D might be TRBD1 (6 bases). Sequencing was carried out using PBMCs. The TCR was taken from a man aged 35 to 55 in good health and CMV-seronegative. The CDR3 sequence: CASSARGTQIDQQYF. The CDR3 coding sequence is TGTGCCAGCAGCGCGAGGGGGACCCAGATCGACCAGCAGTACTTC.